Given below is one T cell receptor (beta chain) in context. Generated by immunoSEQ multiplex PCR, the TCRdb table keeps only in-frame clones and is missing some. The sample has about 28,000 clones, 80% to 90% seen once. These data belong to a study of blood T cell repertoires in COVID-19. The V gene's germline CDR1 is MNHEY and CDR2 SVGEGT. The CDR3 contains 14 residues. V lost 1 base, J lost 3 bases, and 2 bases stayed unmatched. The sequenced sample was peripheral blood. This sequence was found in a human donor with acute or convalescent COVID-19. The donor label of this sample is uncertain. This chain connects TRBV6-2 or TRBV6-3 to TRBJ2-7; the match to TRBD2 covers 8 bases. CDR3 residues: CASSYLAGYYEQYF. CDR3 DNA sequence: TGTGCCAGCAGTTACTTAGCGGGGTACTACGAGCAGTACTTC.